A selection of T cell receptor beta chains follows, all from one sample in a study of neurological immune-mediated disorders. TCRdb itself ran the 5' RACE reads through MiXCR, one entry per CDR3 protein. The sample comprises tens of thousands of distinct CDR3 sequences, 2.5% to 3% of which are singletons, and around 1.1% rests with the top ten. Sequencing used PBMCs. The receptors originated from a woman under 40 with multiple sclerosis. CDR3s include the opening cysteine and the closing phenylalanine or tryptophan. A D gene is named only where the DNA matches it firmly. A row's size may be missing; if present it is once, few, many or a size class.

clone size: many; J gene: TRBJ1-2; CDR3 length: 12; V gene: TRBV29-1; D gene: -; CDR3 protein: CSVKEMPFGYTF; CDR3 DNA: TGCAGCGTGAAGGAGATGCCCTTTGGCTACACCTTC
clone size: many; J gene: TRBJ2-2; CDR3 length: 14; V gene: TRBV12-3/TRBV12-4; D gene: -; CDR3 protein: CASVVGSNTGELFF; CDR3 DNA: TGTGCCAGCGTTGTGGGGAGTAACACCGGGGAGCTGTTTTTT
clone size: many; J gene: TRBJ2-3; CDR3 length: 14; V gene: TRBV5-5; D gene: -; CDR3 protein: CASSTYSTTDTQYF; CDR3 DNA: TGTGCCAGCAGCACGTACTCCACCACAGATACGCAGTATTTT
clone size: -; J gene: TRBJ2-5; CDR3 length: 14; V gene: TRBV11-2; D gene: TRBD2; CDR3 protein: CASSLRLAEETQYF; CDR3 DNA: TGTGCCAGCAGCCTACGACTAGCGGAAGAGACCCAGTACTTC
clone size: many; J gene: TRBJ2-1; CDR3 length: 11; V gene: TRBV7-2; D gene: -; CDR3 protein: CASSFSDEQFF; CDR3 DNA: TGTGCCAGCAGCTTCTCTGATGAGCAGTTCTTC
clone size: many; J gene: TRBJ2-1; CDR3 length: 15; V gene: TRBV5-1; D gene: -; CDR3 protein: CASSRAWDSNNEQFF; CDR3 DNA: TGCGCCAGCAGCCGGGCGTGGGATTCGAACAATGAGCAGTTCTTC
clone size: many; J gene: TRBJ1-6; CDR3 length: 16; V gene: TRBV20-1; D gene: -; CDR3 protein: CSARGTGYGDNSPLHF; CDR3 DNA: TGCAGTGCGAGAGGTACAGGGTATGGGGATAATTCACCCCTCCACTTT
clone size: many; J gene: TRBJ1-5; CDR3 length: 16; V gene: TRBV10-3; D gene: TRBD1; CDR3 protein: CAISEPGQGTNQPQHF; CDR3 DNA: TGTGCCATCAGTGAACCGGGACAGGGGACCAATCAGCCCCAGCATTTT
clone size: many; J gene: TRBJ2-2; CDR3 length: 13; V gene: TRBV29-1; D gene: -; CDR3 protein: CSVGARDTGELFF; CDR3 DNA: TGCAGCGTTGGCGCTCGGGACACCGGGGAGCTGTTTTTT
clone size: many; J gene: TRBJ1-5; CDR3 length: 14; V gene: TRBV6-5; D gene: -; CDR3 protein: CAAGSGLLNQPQHF; CDR3 DNA: TGTGCCGCGGGGTCGGGACTCCTCAATCAGCCCCAGCATTTT
clone size: many; J gene: TRBJ2-5; CDR3 length: 15; V gene: TRBV5-5; D gene: -; CDR3 protein: CASSLVARQALTQYF; CDR3 DNA: TGTGCCAGCAGCTTGGTAGCACGGCAGGCCTTGACCCAGTACTTC
clone size: many; J gene: TRBJ1-3; CDR3 length: 13; V gene: TRBV29-1; D gene: -; CDR3 protein: CSVEVGSGNTIYF; CDR3 DNA: TGCAGCGTTGAAGTGGGGTCTGGAAACACCATATATTTT
clone size: many; J gene: TRBJ1-1; CDR3 length: 16; V gene: TRBV5-5; D gene: TRBD1; CDR3 protein: CASSLAVTGAGTEAFF; CDR3 DNA: TGTGCCAGCAGCTTGGCGGTGACAGGGGCAGGCACTGAAGCTTTCTTT
clone size: many; J gene: TRBJ2-7; CDR3 length: 12; V gene: TRBV20-1; D gene: -; CDR3 protein: CSASRREYEQYF; CDR3 DNA: TGCAGTGCTAGCAGGCGGGAATACGAGCAGTACTTC
clone size: many; J gene: TRBJ2-7; CDR3 length: 11; V gene: TRBV20-1; D gene: -; CDR3 protein: CSGEVFYEQYF; CDR3 DNA: TGCAGTGGAGAGGTTTTCTACGAGCAGTACTTC
clone size: many; J gene: TRBJ2-7; CDR3 length: 15; V gene: TRBV28; D gene: TRBD2; CDR3 protein: CASSSWTSGSYEQYF; CDR3 DNA: TGTGCCAGCAGTTCCTGGACTAGCGGGAGCTACGAGCAGTACTTC
clone size: many; J gene: TRBJ1-2; CDR3 length: 13; V gene: TRBV7-7; D gene: -; CDR3 protein: CASSPLPQGGYTF; CDR3 DNA: TGTGCCAGCAGCCCCCTCCCGCAGGGTGGCTACACCTTC
clone size: many; J gene: TRBJ2-1; CDR3 length: 15; V gene: TRBV6-5; D gene: TRBD2; CDR3 protein: CASSKGTSGNNEQFF; CDR3 DNA: TGTGCCAGCAGCAAAGGGACTAGCGGGAACAATGAGCAGTTCTTC
clone size: many; J gene: TRBJ2-1; CDR3 length: 14; V gene: TRBV5-1; D gene: -; CDR3 protein: CASSSQSSYNEQFF; CDR3 DNA: TGCGCCAGCAGCTCTCAGAGCTCCTACAATGAGCAGTTCTTC